This TCR beta chain was sequenced during a study of T cell responses to AZD1222 COVID-19 vaccine. Regarding the study as a whole: Spike-specific TCR repertoires showed rising breadth and depth after two AZD1222 doses.

Method: immunoSEQ multiplex PCR; TCRdb's copy keeps in-frame clones and lacks some. The sample carries 140,000 or so clones, just over 85% recorded once. With regard to this clone: Its specificity is not known.

CDR3 length: 15 amino acids. Trimming took off 0 bases at V and 0 bases at J, with 9 bases between the two ends. In germline, CDR1 is SGHRS, CDR2 YFSETQ. The clonotype comes from an adult in good health. The specimen comprised peripheral blood, sampled on day 0 of AZD1222 vaccination. This chain joins TRBV5-1 and TRBJ1-1; D gene uncertain. In DNA form, the CDR3 reads TGCGCCAGCAGCTTGGGTGTCCCACTGAACACTGAAGCTTTCTTT. Amino acid sequence: CASSLGVPLNTEAFF.